Below, 19 T cell receptor beta chains from the same sample are listed, as sequenced in a study of blood T cell repertoires in COVID-19. The method was immunoSEQ multiplex PCR; TCRdb's version includes in-frame clones alone and lacks a portion of them. This sample has 200,000 to 300,000 clones, with roughly 86% found just once. The sample comprised peripheral blood. These receptors all come from a human donor in a cohort sampled during active COVID-19.

The chain couples TRBV7-3 to TRBJ2-2; 9 bases are shared with TRBD2. CDR1 and CDR2 (germline): SGHTA, FQGTGA. After removal of 5 bases from V and 3 bases from J, the junction contained 7 bases not matched to a gene. This CDR3 region has 16 residues. CDR3 residues: CASSLGSSGDTGELFF. The DNA for the CDR3 is TGTGCCAGCAGCCTAGGCTCTAGCGGGGACACCGGGGAGCTGTTTTTT.

This chain joins TRBV6-2 or TRBV6-3 and TRBJ1-1, with 7 bases that match TRBD1. This CDR3 is 16 amino acids long. V trimming: 0 bases; J trimming: 3 bases; junction bases outside the gene matches: 7. In germline, CDR1 is MNHEY, CDR2 SVGEGT. In nucleotides, the CDR3 is TGTGCCAGCAGTTACTCGACAGGGTGGCTGGACACTGAAGCTTTCTTT. This gives the protein CASSYSTGWLDTEAFF.

This clone was detected only once. The gene calls are TRBV11-2 and TRBJ1-1; D is unresolved. The CDR3 runs to 13 residues. Trimming left V 0 bases short and J 2 bases short, with 4 bases between. Germline V gene sequence: CDR1 SGHAT, CDR2 FQNNGV. The CDR3 DNA sequence: TGTGCCAGCAGCTTAGAGGGCAACACTGAAGCTTTCTTT. This translates into CASSLEGNTEAFF.

The chain joins TRBV6-1 to TRBJ2-1; 8 bases line up with TRBD1. The CDR3 loop spans 16 amino acids. Germline CDR1 MNHNS, CDR2 SASEGT. V shed 3 bases and J 3 bases; nucleotides not matched to a gene: 7. The CDR3 sequence is CASSEQGQVSYNEQFF. In nucleotides, the CDR3 is TGTGCCAGCAGTGAGCAGGGACAGGTGAGCTACAATGAGCAGTTCTTC.

This clone turned up a few times. J is TRBJ2-1 and V is TRBV5-4, with TRBD2 identical over 8 bases. Looked up from germline, CDR1 is SGHNT and CDR2 is YYREEE (reference sequence). V gave up 6 bases and J gave up 1 base; unmatched junction bases: 12. This CDR3 is built from 17 residues. Here the CDR3 DNA reads TGTGCCAGCAACGGGGGGGCCTCGGGTAGGTCCTACAATGAGCAGTTCTTC. This sequence encodes CASNGGASGRSYNEQFF.

J is TRBJ1-2 and V is TRBV4-3; 7 nucleotides agree with TRBD1. Germline V gives CDR1 LGHNA, CDR2 YSLEER. The J segment lost 5 bases and the V segment lost 0 bases, leaving 9 bases of the junction unmatched. The CDR3 is 16 amino acids. CDR3 sequence reads: CASSQDSSGTAYGYTF. As DNA, the CDR3 is TGCGCCAGCAGCCAAGATTCTTCCGGGACAGCTTATGGCTACACCTTC.

The V and J genes are TRBV28 and TRBJ1-5, with D uncertain. The ends were cut back, 2 bases at V and 7 bases at J, with 18 bases in the middle. CDR3 length: 16 amino acids. From germline, CDR1 is MDHEN and CDR2 SYDVKM. The CDR3 sequence: CASSLTYPASEQPQHF. The DNA of the CDR3 is TGTGCCAGCAGTTTAACCTACCCCGCAAGCGAACAGCCCCAGCATTTT.

The chain employs TRBV4-1 and TRBJ1-2, with TRBD1 matching 10 bases. The germline V gene has CDR1 MGHRA and CDR2 YSYEKL. The CDR3 extends over 17 amino acids. J lost 7 bases, V lost 0 bases, and 11 bases had no gene match. The CDR3 loop reads CASSQDLGMTGGLGYTF. In nucleotides, the CDR3 is TGCGCCAGCAGCCAAGATTTGGGGATGACAGGGGGCCTTGGCTACACCTTC.

This chain joins TRBV7-2 and TRBJ2-7; D unclear. V lost 2 bases and J 1 base, leaving 12 bases between the germline ends. The germline CDR1 and CDR2 sequences are SGHTA and FQGNSA. The CDR3 covers 15 residues. For the CDR3, the DNA is TGTGCCAGCAGCTTACTACCCGAAACTTCCTACGAGCAGTACTTC. Translating it yields CASSLLPETSYEQYF.

The V gene is TRBV6-5, the J gene TRBJ1-2; the match to TRBD1 covers 9 bases. Germline CDR1 is MNHEY and CDR2 is SVGAGI. There are 13 residues in the CDR3. V shed 6 bases, J shed 8 bases, and the junction held 7 bases outside the gene matches. In DNA form, the CDR3 reads TGTGCCAGCAGCAGGACAGGGGAGGACGGCTACACCTTC. Translating it yields CASSRTGEDGYTF.

J is TRBJ1-5 and V is TRBV5-6, with TRBD1 identical over 7 bases. Germline CDR1 is SGHDT and CDR2 is YYEEEE. V was pared by 2 bases and J by 7 bases, with 6 bases of the junction left unmatched. The CDR3 length is 14 residues. The CDR3 sequence is CASSFTGAQQPQHF. The CDR3 DNA is TGTGCCAGCAGCTTTACAGGGGCGCAACAGCCCCAGCATTTT.

The DNA for the CDR3 is TGTGCCAGCAGCAAAGACACCCCGGCCGCCATGAACACTGAAGCTTTCTTT. This encodes CASSKDTPAAMNTEAFF. The gene calls are TRBV6-2 or TRBV6-3 and TRBJ1-1; unclear D gene. The V and J ends lost 6 bases and 0 bases respectively, with 20 bases between them. This CDR3 comprises 17 residues. The germline V gene encodes CDR1 MNHEY and CDR2 SVGEGT.

The chain couples TRBV7-9 to TRBJ2-7, with D hard to call. The CDR3 loop spans 12 amino acids. Germline-derived CDR1 and CDR2 are SEHNR and FQNEAQ (reference sequence). The V end lost 3 bases, the J end lost 1 base, and 4 bases lay between the germline ends. CDR3 in DNA: TGTGCCAGCAGCTTCGGTTCCTACGAGCAGTACTTC. Residues: CASSFGSYEQYF.

The V and J genes are TRBV7-2 and TRBJ1-6; TRBD1 aligns across 9 bases. After removal of 5 bases from V and 12 bases from J, the junction contained 8 bases not matched to a gene. The CDR3 has 14 amino acids. Germline CDR1 and CDR2: SGHTA and FQGNSA. The CDR3 reads CASSHPGQGGPLHF. The CDR3 DNA reads as TGTGCCAGCAGCCACCCGGGACAGGGTGGACCCCTCCACTTT.

The chain joins TRBV19 to TRBJ1-1; D possibly corresponds to TRBD1 (5 bases). This CDR3 region has 15 residues. The germline gives CDR1 LNHDA, CDR2 SQIVND (reference sequence). Between the trimmed V and J ends, which lost 6 bases and 1 base, there was a span of 15 bases. CDR3 nucleotides: TGTGCCAGTAGGTCAAGGACAAGGACGAACACTGAAGCTTTCTTT. The encoded protein is CASRSRTRTNTEAFF.

The sample holds one count of this clone. This sequence joins TRBV12-3 or TRBV12-4 and TRBJ1-2; 10 bases map to TRBD1. This CDR3 has 13 amino acids. Trimming at V came to 1 base and at J to 8 bases, leaving 1 base not matched to a gene. CDR3: CASSLETGGGYTF. In DNA, the CDR3 is TGTGCCAGCAGTTTAGAGACAGGGGGCGGCTACACCTTC.

The V gene is TRBV11-3, the J gene TRBJ1-1; D is undetermined. V dropped 0 bases and J dropped 1 base, with 6 bases sitting between them. Germline values: CDR1 SGHNT, CDR2 YENEEA. The CDR3 sequence is 14 residues long. CDR3 protein: CASSLDAGNTEAFF. DNA of the CDR3: TGTGCCAGCAGCTTAGATGCAGGGAACACTGAAGCTTTCTTT.

The V and J genes are TRBV3-1 (or the pseudogene TRBV3-2) and TRBJ1-2, with 10 nucleotides matching TRBD1. V lost 4 bases and J lost 4; bases outside the gene matches: 9. CDR1 is LGHDT, CDR2 YNNKEL, per germline (reference sequence). The CDR3 spans 16 residues. CDR3 in amino acids: CASSPGTGDLGYGYTF. The CDR3 DNA reads TGTGCCAGCAGCCCCGGGACAGGGGATCTGGGCTATGGCTACACCTTC.

The rearrangement uses TRBV13 and TRBJ2-7, with TRBD1 matching over 11 bases. CDR3 size: 15 residues. Germline V lookup: CDR1 PRHDT, CDR2 FYEKMQ (reference sequence). V lost 1 base to trimming and J lost 7 bases; unmatched junction nucleotides: 6. DNA for the CDR3: TGTGCCAGCAGCTTAGCGGGACAGGGGGAAGGAGAGCAGTACTTC. Translating gives CASSLAGQGEGEQYF.